The 9 T cell receptor beta chains presented below share a single source sample, sequenced in a study of blood T cell repertoires in COVID-19. Using immunoSEQ multiplex PCR, the repertoire was profiled, and TCRdb retains in-frame clones only, with some absent. The sample holds about 150,000 clones, 75% to 90% seen once. Material for sequencing was peripheral blood. The receptors originated from a man in his fifties or sixties with acute or convalescent COVID-19.

The chain has TRBV5-6 and TRBJ2-1, with D possibly matching TRBD1 (6 bases). Germline assignment: CDR1 SGHDT and CDR2 YYEEEE. Deletions cut 2 bases from V and 3 bases from J, with 12 bases between. The CDR3 covers 15 residues. Here the CDR3 reads CASSFRGSVYNEQFF. The CDR3 nucleotides are TGTGCCAGCAGCTTCAGGGGCTCCGTCTACAATGAGCAGTTCTTC.

The V call is TRBV6-5, the J call TRBJ2-7; 9 nucleotides align to TRBD1. Looked up from germline, CDR1 is MNHEY and CDR2 is SVGAGI. This CDR3 is 14 amino acids long. Trimming took 6 bases from V and 5 from J; bases not matched to a gene: 8. The CDR3 region has the DNA TGTGCCAGCAGATACGGGACAGGGAGGGACGAGCAGTACTTC. Translated, it gives CASRYGTGRDEQYF.

On this clone: The sample contains more than one DNA sequence encoding this CDR3. The chain carries TRBV12-3 or TRBV12-4 and TRBJ2-7; D ambiguous. Trimming left V 4 bases short and J 3 bases short, with 4 bases between. The CDR3 is 11 residues long. The CDR3 DNA sequence: TGTGCCAGCAGTTCGGGCTACGAGCAGTACTTC. Residues: CASSSGYEQYF.

The rearrangement joins TRBV5-4 to TRBJ1-3, with D hard to call. Germline CDR1 is SGHNT and CDR2 is YYREEE (reference sequence). Trimming took off 3 bases at V and 2 bases at J, with 12 bases between the two ends. The CDR3 contains 15 residues. As DNA, the CDR3 is TGTGCCAGCAGCTCGTCGGGGATAACTGGAAACACCATATATTTT. This encodes CASSSSGITGNTIYF.

The chain has TRBV7-2 and TRBJ2-7; maybe TRBD2 (6 bases). The germline gives CDR1 SGHTA, CDR2 FQGNSA. CDR3 length: 14 residues. Trimming cost V 6 bases and J 3 bases, with 15 bases left between them. The CDR3 here is CASRGRDSNYEQYF. The CDR3 coding sequence is TGTGCCAGCAGGGGACGGGACTCAAACTACGAGCAGTACTTC. Using reference TRBV7-2 and TRBJ2-7 for the parts outside the CDR3, the full variable domain is GAGVSQSPSNKVTEKGKDVELRCDPISGHTALYWYRQSLGQGLEFLIYFQGNSAPDKSGLPSDRFSAERTGGSVSTLTIQRTQQEDSAVYLCASRGRDSNYEQYFGPGTRLTVT.

This sequence joins TRBV7-9 and TRBJ1-5; D is undetermined. From germline, CDR1 is SEHNR and CDR2 FQNEAQ (reference sequence). Trimming stripped 1 base from V and 3 bases from J, with 7 bases between. The length of the CDR3 is 14 residues. The CDR3 spells CASSLGGDNQPQHF. In DNA, the CDR3 is TGTGCCAGCAGCTTAGGAGGAGACAATCAGCCCCAGCATTTT.

V gene TRBV30 combines with J gene TRBJ1-2, with D unclear. Germline assignment: CDR1 GTSNPN and CDR2 SVGIG (reference sequence). V shed 8 bases and J shed 3 bases, with 13 bases lying between them. The CDR3 consists of 12 residues. The CDR3 is CAGDNFHYGYTF. CDR3 sequence (DNA): TGTGCCGGTGACAATTTTCACTATGGCTACACCTTC.

V gene TRBV6-2 or TRBV6-3 combines with J gene TRBJ2-1; 9 nucleotides agree with TRBD1. J gave up 15 bases and V 4 bases, and 4 bases lay outside the gene matches. Germline V CDR1 and CDR2: MNHEY, SVGEGT. This CDR3 contains 11 residues. The CDR3 region has the DNA TGTGCCAGCAGTTTAGGGACAGGGCTGTTCTTC. Residues: CASSLGTGLFF.

This chain joins TRBV28 and TRBJ1-2; D remains unclear. Looked up from germline, CDR1 is MDHEN and CDR2 is SYDVKM. The ends were cut back, 6 bases at V and 5 bases at J, with 19 bases in the middle. The CDR3 has 15 amino acids. This chain's CDR3 is CASSQTEVQRYGYTF. CDR3 coding DNA: TGTGCCAGCAGCCAAACAGAAGTCCAGCGGTATGGCTACACCTTC.